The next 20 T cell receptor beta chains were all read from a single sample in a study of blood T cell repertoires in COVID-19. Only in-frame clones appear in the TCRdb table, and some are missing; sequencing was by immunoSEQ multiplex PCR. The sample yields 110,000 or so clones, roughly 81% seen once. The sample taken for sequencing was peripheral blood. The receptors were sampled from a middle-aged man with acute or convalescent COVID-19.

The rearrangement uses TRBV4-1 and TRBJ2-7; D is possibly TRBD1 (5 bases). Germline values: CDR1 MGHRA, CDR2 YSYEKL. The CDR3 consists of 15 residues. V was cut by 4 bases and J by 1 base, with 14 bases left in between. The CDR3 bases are TGCGCCAGCAGCCCCCTGACAGTAGGTTCCTACGAGCAGTACTTC. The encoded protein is CASSPLTVGSYEQYF.

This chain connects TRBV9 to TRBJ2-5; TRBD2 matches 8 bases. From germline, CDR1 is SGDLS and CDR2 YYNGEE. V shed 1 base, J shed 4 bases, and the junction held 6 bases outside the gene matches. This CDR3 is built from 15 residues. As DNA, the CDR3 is TGTGCCAGCAGCGTAAACGGGGGGGCAATAGAGACCCAGTACTTC. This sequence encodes CASSVNGGAIETQYF.

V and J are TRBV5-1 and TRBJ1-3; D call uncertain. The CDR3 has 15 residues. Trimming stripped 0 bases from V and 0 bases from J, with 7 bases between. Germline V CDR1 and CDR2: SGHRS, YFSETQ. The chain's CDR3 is CASSLGASSGNTIYF. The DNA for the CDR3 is TGCGCCAGCAGCTTGGGGGCCAGCTCTGGAAACACCATATATTTT. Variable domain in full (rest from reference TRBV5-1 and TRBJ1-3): KAGVTQTPRYLIKTRGQQVTLSCSPISGHRSVSWYQQTPGQGLQFLFEYFSETQRNKGNFPGRFSGRQFSNSRSEMNVSTLELGDSALYLCASSLGASSGNTIYFGEGSWLTVV.

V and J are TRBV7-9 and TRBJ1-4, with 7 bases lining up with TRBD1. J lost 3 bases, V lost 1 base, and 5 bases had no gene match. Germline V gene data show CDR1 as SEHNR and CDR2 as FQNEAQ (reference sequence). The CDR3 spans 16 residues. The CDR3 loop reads CASSLGFGTANEKLFF. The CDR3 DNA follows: TGTGCCAGCAGCTTAGGTTTTGGGACAGCTAATGAAAAACTGTTTTTT.

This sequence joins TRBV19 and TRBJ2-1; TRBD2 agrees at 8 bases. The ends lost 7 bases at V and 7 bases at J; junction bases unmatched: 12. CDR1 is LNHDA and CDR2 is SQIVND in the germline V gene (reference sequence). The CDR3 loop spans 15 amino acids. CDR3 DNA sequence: TGTGCCAGTAAAAAACGGCTAGCGGGCGAGAATGAGCAGTTCTTC. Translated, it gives CASKKRLAGENEQFF.

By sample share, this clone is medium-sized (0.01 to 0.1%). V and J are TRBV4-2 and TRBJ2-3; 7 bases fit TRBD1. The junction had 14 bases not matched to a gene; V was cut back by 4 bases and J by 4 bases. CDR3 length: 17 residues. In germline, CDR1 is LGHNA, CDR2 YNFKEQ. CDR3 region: CASSLEKTGSLADTQYF. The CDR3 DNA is TGTGCCAGCAGCCTAGAGAAGACAGGGAGCTTGGCAGATACGCAGTATTTT.

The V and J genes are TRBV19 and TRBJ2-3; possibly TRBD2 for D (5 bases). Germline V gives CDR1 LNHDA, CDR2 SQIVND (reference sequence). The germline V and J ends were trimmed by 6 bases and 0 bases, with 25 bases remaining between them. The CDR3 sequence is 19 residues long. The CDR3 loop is CASSPDRYGVLRSTDTQYF. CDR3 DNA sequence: TGTGCCAGTAGCCCAGATCGGTACGGGGTCCTCAGAAGCACAGATACGCAGTATTTT. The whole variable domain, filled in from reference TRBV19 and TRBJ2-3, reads DGGITQSPKYLFRKEGQNVTLSCEQNLNHDAMYWYRQDPGQGLRLIYYSQIVNDFQKGDIAEGYSVSREKKESFPLTVTSAQKNPTAFYLCASSPDRYGVLRSTDTQYFGPGTRLTVL.

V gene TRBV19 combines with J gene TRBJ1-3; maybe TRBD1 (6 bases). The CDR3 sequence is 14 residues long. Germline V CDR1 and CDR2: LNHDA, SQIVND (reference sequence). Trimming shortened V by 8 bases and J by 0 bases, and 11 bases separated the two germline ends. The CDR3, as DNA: TGTGCCAGTCGCGAACAGGGCTCTGGAAACACCATATATTTT. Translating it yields CASREQGSGNTIYF.

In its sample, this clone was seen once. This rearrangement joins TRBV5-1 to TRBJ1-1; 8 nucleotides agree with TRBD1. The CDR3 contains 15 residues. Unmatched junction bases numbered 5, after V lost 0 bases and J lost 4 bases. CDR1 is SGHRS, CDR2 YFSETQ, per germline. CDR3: CASSLVGQGVTEAFF. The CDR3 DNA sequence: TGCGCCAGCAGCTTGGTTGGACAGGGTGTCACTGAAGCTTTCTTT.

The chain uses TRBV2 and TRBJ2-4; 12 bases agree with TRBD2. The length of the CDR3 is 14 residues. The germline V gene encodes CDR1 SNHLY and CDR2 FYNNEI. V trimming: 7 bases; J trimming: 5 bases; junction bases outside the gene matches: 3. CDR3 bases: TGTGCCAGCAAGAGGACTAGCGGGGAAAACATTCAGTACTTC. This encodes CASKRTSGENIQYF.

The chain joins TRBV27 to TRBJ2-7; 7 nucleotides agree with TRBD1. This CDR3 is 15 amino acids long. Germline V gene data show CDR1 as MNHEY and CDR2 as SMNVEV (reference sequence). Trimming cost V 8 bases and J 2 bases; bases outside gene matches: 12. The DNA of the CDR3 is TGTGCCAGCCAGAAGGAGAGGGGGCGCGCCTACGAGCAGTACTTC. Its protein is CASQKERGRAYEQYF.

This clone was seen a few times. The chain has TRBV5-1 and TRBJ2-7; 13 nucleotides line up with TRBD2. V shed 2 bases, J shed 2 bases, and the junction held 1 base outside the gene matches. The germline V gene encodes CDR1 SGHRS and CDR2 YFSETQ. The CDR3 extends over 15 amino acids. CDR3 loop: CASSLTSGGAYEQYF. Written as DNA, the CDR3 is TGCGCCAGCAGCTTAACTAGCGGGGGGGCCTACGAGCAGTACTTC.

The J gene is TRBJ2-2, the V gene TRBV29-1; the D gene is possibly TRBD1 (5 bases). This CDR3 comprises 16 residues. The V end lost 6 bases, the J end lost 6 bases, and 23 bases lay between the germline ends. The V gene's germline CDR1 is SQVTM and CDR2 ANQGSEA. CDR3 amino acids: CSVVRVKGTKAGELFF. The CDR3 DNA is TGCAGCGTCGTCAGGGTTAAGGGCACTAAAGCCGGGGAGCTGTTTTTT.

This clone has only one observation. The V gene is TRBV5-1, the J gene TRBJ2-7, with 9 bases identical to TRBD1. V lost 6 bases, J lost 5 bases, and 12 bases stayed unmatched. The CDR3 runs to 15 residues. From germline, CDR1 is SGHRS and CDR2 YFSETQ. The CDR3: CASTDPRDRAHEQYF. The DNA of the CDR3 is TGCGCCAGCACCGACCCCCGGGACAGGGCCCACGAGCAGTACTTC.

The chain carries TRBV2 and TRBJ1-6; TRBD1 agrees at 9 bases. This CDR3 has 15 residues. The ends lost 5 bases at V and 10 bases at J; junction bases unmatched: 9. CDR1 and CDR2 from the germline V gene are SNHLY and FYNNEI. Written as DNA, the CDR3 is TGTGCCAGCAGTACCTACAGGGGGCAGGGGTCACCCCTCCACTTT. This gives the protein CASSTYRGQGSPLHF.

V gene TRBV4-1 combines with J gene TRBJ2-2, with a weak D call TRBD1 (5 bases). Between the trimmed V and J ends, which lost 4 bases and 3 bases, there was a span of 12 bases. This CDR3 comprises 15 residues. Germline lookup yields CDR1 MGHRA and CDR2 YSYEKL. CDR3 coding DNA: TGCGCCAGCAGCCTTCAGGGATCAGACACCGGGGAGCTGTTTTTT. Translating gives CASSLQGSDTGELFF.

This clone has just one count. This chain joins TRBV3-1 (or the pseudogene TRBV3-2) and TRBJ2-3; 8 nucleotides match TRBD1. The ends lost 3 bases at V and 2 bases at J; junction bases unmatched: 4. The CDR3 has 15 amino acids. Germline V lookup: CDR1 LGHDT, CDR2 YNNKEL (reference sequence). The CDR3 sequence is CASSHLQGVTDTQYF. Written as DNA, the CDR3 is TGTGCCAGCAGCCACTTACAGGGGGTCACAGATACGCAGTATTTT.

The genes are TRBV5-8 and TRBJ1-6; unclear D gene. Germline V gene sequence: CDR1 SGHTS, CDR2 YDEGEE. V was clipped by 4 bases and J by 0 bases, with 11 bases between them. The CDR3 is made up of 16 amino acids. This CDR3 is CASSQTWSSYNSPLHF. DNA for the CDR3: TGTGCCAGCAGCCAGACCTGGAGCTCCTATAATTCACCCCTCCACTTT.

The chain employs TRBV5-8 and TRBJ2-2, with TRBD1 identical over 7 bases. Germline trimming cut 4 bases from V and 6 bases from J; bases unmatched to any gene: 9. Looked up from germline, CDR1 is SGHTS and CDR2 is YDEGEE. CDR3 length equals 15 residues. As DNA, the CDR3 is TGTGCCAGCAGCCCAGAACAGGGGTGGTCCGGGGAGCTGTTTTTT. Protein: CASSPEQGWSGELFF.

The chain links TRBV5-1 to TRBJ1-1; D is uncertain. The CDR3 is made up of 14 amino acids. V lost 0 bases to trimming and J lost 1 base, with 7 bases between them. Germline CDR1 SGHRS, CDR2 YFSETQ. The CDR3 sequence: CASSLDYRNTEAFF. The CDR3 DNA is TGCGCCAGCAGCTTGGATTATAGGAACACTGAAGCTTTCTTT.